The 11 T cell receptor beta chains in this list originate from one sample, sequenced in a study of T-cell reconstitution after alpha-beta-depleted transplantation in children. Preparation of the TCRbeta library involved a method that used unique molecular identifiers. TCRdb reprocessed the PCR reads with MiXCR, giving one entry per CDR3 protein. This table holds 450,000 to 700,000 distinct CDR3 sequences, 25% to 30% found once. Source: PBMCs, taken before TCRalphabeta/CD19-depleted stem cell transplant. Receptors originate from a boy under two years old with Wiskott-Aldrich syndrome, due to receive a stem cell transplant.

This clonotype was counted many times. J is TRBJ2-1 and V is TRBV5-1; D uncertain. The CDR3 consists of 11 residues. Trimming stripped 5 bases from V and 3 bases from J, with 3 bases between. Germline V gene lookup returns CDR1 SGHRS and CDR2 YFSETQ. CDR3 region: CASRGYNEQFF. CDR3 nucleotides: TGCGCCAGCAGAGGCTACAATGAGCAGTTCTTC.

This sequence joins TRBV11-2 and TRBJ2-5, with 9 bases that match TRBD2. V lost 2 bases, J lost 6 bases, and 16 bases stayed unmatched. The germline CDR1 and CDR2 sequences are SGHAT and FQNNGV. CDR3 length: 18 amino acids. CDR3 in amino acids: CASSLSVPQRGVEKTQYF. The DNA for the CDR3 is TGTGCCAGCAGCTTATCTGTCCCCCAGCGGGGGGTCGAAAAGACCCAGTACTTC.

The chain uses TRBV27 and TRBJ2-1, with D tentatively TRBD2 (6 bases). The CDR3 sequence is 15 residues long. With 5 bases removed from V and 4 bases from J, the gap between germline ends came to 15 bases. Germline loops: CDR1 MNHEY, CDR2 SMNVEV (reference sequence). The DNA of the CDR3 is TGTGCCAGCAGTCGACTAGTGGCACTTTACAATGAGCAGTTCTTC. As protein: CASSRLVALYNEQFF.

The V call is TRBV29-1, the J call TRBJ2-3; maybe TRBD2 (5 bases). There are 11 residues in the CDR3. In germline, CDR1 is SQVTM, CDR2 ANQGSEA. V shed 6 bases and J shed 2 bases, with 6 bases lying between them. The CDR3 nucleotides read TGCAGCGTCGGGATCACAGATACGCAGTATTTT. Translated, it gives CSVGITDTQYF.

Only a few counts were recorded for this clonotype. This chain connects TRBV7-9 to TRBJ1-1; D remains ambiguous. V dropped 7 bases and J dropped 0 bases, with 12 bases sitting between them. CDR1 and CDR2 (germline): SEHNR, FQNEAQ (reference sequence). The CDR3 covers 14 residues. The CDR3 sequence: CASTPAVMNTEAFF. Here the CDR3 DNA reads TGTGCCAGCACCCCTGCGGTCATGAACACTGAAGCTTTCTTT.

This clonotype has just a few counts. J is TRBJ2-3 and V is TRBV5-1; 8 bases are a match to TRBD2. The CDR3 sequence is 16 residues long. Per germline, CDR1 SGHRS and CDR2 YFSETQ. Unmatched junction bases numbered 8, after V lost 4 bases and J lost 1 base. CDR3 residues: CASSPLAGFGTDTQYF. The CDR3 DNA reads TGCGCCAGCAGCCCCTTAGCGGGATTCGGCACAGATACGCAGTATTTT.

This clonotype came up a few times. This chain uses TRBV5-1 with TRBJ1-1; D ambiguous. With 0 bases removed from V and 0 bases from J, the gap between germline ends came to 12 bases. The CDR3 loop spans 16 amino acids. The germline V gene encodes CDR1 SGHRS and CDR2 YFSETQ. CDR3 nucleotides: TGCGCCAGCAGCTTGGGCAGGTCCCAGGTGAACACTGAAGCTTTCTTT. Its protein product is CASSLGRSQVNTEAFF.

The rearrangement links TRBV5-1 to TRBJ2-7; the match to TRBD2 covers 14 bases. With 4 bases clipped from V and 1 base from J, the junction kept 4 bases outside the gene matches. The CDR3 length is 16 residues. The V gene's germline CDR1 is SGHRS and CDR2 YFSETQ. The CDR3 sequence: CASSVGLAGVSYEQYF. CDR3 coding DNA: TGCGCCAGCAGCGTGGGACTAGCGGGAGTTTCCTACGAGCAGTACTTC. Together with reference TRBV5-1 and TRBJ2-7, the CDR3 gives the full variable domain: KAGVTQTPRYLIKTRGQQVTLSCSPISGHRSVSWYQQTPGQGLQFLFEYFSETQRNKGNFPGRFSGRQFSNSRSEMNVSTLELGDSALYLCASSVGLAGVSYEQYFGPGTRLTVT.

There are a few counts of this clonotype. The chain has TRBV12-3 or TRBV12-4 and TRBJ2-5; 8 nucleotides line up with TRBD1. This CDR3 comprises 12 residues. J lost 7 bases, V lost 4 bases, and 2 bases had no gene match. The CDR3 DNA is TGTGCCAGCAGTTGGACAGGGCTGACCCAGTACTTC. Translated: CASSWTGLTQYF.

The chain is built from TRBV4-2 and TRBJ1-5; no definite D call. The germline gives CDR1 LGHNA, CDR2 YNFKEQ. Trimming left V 1 base short and J 7 bases short, with 11 bases between. The CDR3 runs 14 residues. The CDR3 DNA reads as TGTGCCAGCAGCCAAGGGACTTCTGGCCAGCCCCAGCATTTT. Translating it yields CASSQGTSGQPQHF.

The chain recombines TRBV20-1 with TRBJ2-7, with a possible D match to TRBD2 (6 bases). The germline gives CDR1 DFQATT, CDR2 SNEGSKA (reference sequence). CDR3 length: 17 residues. The ends were cut back, 1 base at V and 6 bases at J, with 25 bases in the middle. CDR3 region: CSARGWGSGAETREQYF. Written as DNA, the CDR3 is TGCAGTGCTAGAGGGTGGGGGTCGGGAGCAGAAACCCGCGAGCAGTACTTC.